This entry describes one T cell receptor beta chain. This CDR3 comprises 16 residues. The germline V and J ends were trimmed by 5 bases and 2 bases, with 18 bases remaining between them. From germline, CDR1 is SEHNR and CDR2 FQNEAQ (reference sequence). The sample is drawn from a study of blood T cell repertoires in COVID-19. Study context: Italy, Spain and the United States were the sources of the convalescent and acute COVID-19 samples. The cDNA or gDNA used as material had been derived from T cells, B-cell-depleted T cells, or PBMCs.

In the study's own analysis: Amplifying reference gene primers gave estimates of nucleated cell counts. The protocol was immunoSEQ multiplex PCR, while the TCRdb copy is restricted to in-frame clones and leaves out a portion. V and J calls and clone size come straight from that table; D and trimming were deduced from the DNA. Of fewer than 250,000 clones in the sample, under 90% were seen once. Which cohort a participant joined came from the clinical history participants gave. Sequencing was performed on PBMCs or T cells enriched from blood (not recorded which). The chain has TRBV7-9 and TRBJ1-2, with D maybe TRBD1 (5 bases). This TCR derives from a woman aged 45-59 years with acute COVID-19. CDR3 amino acids: CASSPTGAQSNYGYTF. The CDR3 DNA reads as TGTGCCAGCAGCCCTACAGGAGCTCAGAGCAACTATGGCTACACCTTC. The variable domain in full, completed from reference TRBV7-9 and TRBJ1-2, reads DTGVSQNPRHKITKRGQNVTFRCDPISEHNRLYWYRQTLGQGPEFLTYFQNEAQLEKSRLLSDRFSAERPKGSFSTLEIQRTEQGDSAMYLCASSPTGAQSNYGYTFGSGTRLTVV.